Below, one T cell receptor (beta chain) is given with its context. V was clipped by 5 bases and J by 1 base, with 17 bases between them. CDR3 length: 16 residues. CDR1 and CDR2 from the germline V gene are SEHNR and FQNEAQ (reference sequence). The protocol was immunoSEQ multiplex PCR, while the TCRdb copy is restricted to in-frame clones and leaves out a portion. Counted here are fewer than 9,500 clones, around 70% occurring once; the ten biggest clones make up roughly 9.1%. This sample stems from a study of chemoradiotherapy in HPV16-positive cancers. This material was collected from a patient who underwent chemoradiotherapy. This clonotype originated in a human donor with HPV-associated anogenital cancer. This sequence joins TRBV7-9 and TRBJ2-5; possibly TRBD2 for D (6 bases). The CDR3 coding sequence is TGTGCCAGCAGCCCCGGGTCGGGCGGGGTCCAAGAGACCCAGTACTTC. This translates into CASSPGSGGVQETQYF.